This TCR beta chain was sequenced during a study of blood T cell repertoires in COVID-19. Study-level information: Acute-phase and convalescent COVID-19 samples originated in the United States, Italy and Spain. T cells, B-cell-depleted T cells, or PBMCs provided the cDNA or gDNA that served as material.

Recruited during active infection, patients (from Seattle) were subsequently followed longitudinally. The germline V gene encodes CDR1 LGHNT and CDR2 FRNRAP. The CDR3 length is 14 residues. The V end lost 2 bases, the J end lost 1 base, and 8 bases lay between the germline ends. Authors' processing steps: Estimated nucleated cell counts came from reference gene primer amplification. Some clones are missing from TCRdb's copy, which holds only in-frame ones; the method was immunoSEQ multiplex PCR. Clone size and the V and J calls come from that table; the DNA yielded D and trimming. The sample lists roughly 120,000 clones, roughly 74% seen once, with around 6.2% in the top ten.

Sequencing input: peripheral blood. The TCR was taken from an older man with COVID-19, enrolled during active disease. This sequence joins TRBV12-5 and TRBJ1-1; D possibly corresponds to TRBD1 (5 bases). DNA of the CDR3: TGTGCTAGTGGTTTGCAAGGGGCGAACACTGAAGCTTTCTTT. Amino acid sequence: CASGLQGANTEAFF.